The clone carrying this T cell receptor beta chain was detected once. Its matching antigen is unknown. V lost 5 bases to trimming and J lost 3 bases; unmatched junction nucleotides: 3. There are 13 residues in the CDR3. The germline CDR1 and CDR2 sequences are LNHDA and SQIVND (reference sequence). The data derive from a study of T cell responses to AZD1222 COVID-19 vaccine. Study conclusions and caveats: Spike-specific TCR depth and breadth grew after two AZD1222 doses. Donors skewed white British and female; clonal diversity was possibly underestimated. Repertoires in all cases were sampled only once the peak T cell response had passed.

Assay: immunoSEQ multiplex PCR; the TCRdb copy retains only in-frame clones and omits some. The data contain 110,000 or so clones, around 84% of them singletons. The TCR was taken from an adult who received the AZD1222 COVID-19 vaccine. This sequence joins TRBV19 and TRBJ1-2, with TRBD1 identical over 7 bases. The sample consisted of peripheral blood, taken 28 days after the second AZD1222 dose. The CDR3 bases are TGTGCCAGTAGTGAGGGACAGCACTATGGCTACACCTTC. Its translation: CASSEGQHYGYTF.